This entry is about one T cell receptor (beta chain). The antigen is undetermined. The data are from a study of shared clonotypes between healthy human individuals. Points from the study as a whole: A generally larger estimated richness was seen in naive subsets than in memory subsets.

200 to 250 ng DNA, about 28,000 T cell genomes, went into each sorted-subset replicate PCR. As originally analysed: From ImmunoSEQ came sequences covering only the junction and carrying no quality scores, so filtering differed. Some clones are missing from TCRdb's copy, which holds only in-frame ones; the method was immunoSEQ multiplex PCR. That table furnishes V, J and clone size, whereas the DNA furnished D and trimming. Of about 600,000 clones listed, roughly 98% are singletons. Naive CD8 cells comprised CD45RO-negative, CCR7-positively selected cells, excluding terminally differentiated effector memory CD45RA+ cells. The donors, all of them Caucasian adults, lived in Nashville, Tennessee. The V gene lost 6 bases and the J gene lost 0 bases, with 18 bases spanning the gap. Germline assignment: CDR1 MNHNY and CDR2 SVGAGI (reference sequence). CDR3 length: 16 residues.

The TCR sequence derives from a man aged 25 to 45 in good health. The chain is built from TRBV6-6 and TRBJ2-7, with D perhaps matching TRBD2 (6 bases). The material sequenced was naive CD8+ T cells sorted from blood. The CDR3 DNA reads TGTGCCAGCAGCCTTGGACTACCGGAAGACTCCTACGAGCAGTACTTC. It encodes CASSLGLPEDSYEQYF.